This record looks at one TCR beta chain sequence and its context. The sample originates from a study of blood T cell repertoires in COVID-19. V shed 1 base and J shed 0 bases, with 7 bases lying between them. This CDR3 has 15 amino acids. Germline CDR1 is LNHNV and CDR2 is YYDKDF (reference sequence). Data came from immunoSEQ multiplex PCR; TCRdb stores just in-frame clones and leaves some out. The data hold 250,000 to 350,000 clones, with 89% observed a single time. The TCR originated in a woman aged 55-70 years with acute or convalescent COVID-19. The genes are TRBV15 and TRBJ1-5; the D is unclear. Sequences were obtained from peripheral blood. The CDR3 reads CATSRASDSNQPQHF. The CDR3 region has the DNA TGTGCCACCAGCAGAGCGAGCGATAGCAATCAGCCCCAGCATTTT.